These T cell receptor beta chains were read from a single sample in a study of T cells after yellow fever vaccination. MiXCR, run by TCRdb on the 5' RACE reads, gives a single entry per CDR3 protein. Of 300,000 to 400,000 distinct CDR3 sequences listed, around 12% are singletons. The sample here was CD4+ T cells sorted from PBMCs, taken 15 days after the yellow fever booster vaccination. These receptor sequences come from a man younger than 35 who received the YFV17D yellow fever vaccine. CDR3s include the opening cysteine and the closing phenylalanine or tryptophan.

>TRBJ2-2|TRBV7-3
CASSLTAGGRTGELFF
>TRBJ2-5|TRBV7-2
CASSIQGAQETQYF
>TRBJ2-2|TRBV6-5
CASSPEPGQGYTGELFF
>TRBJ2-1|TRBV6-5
CASNEGGGSSYNEQFF
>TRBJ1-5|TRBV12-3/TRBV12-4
CASRGGQGPQPQHF
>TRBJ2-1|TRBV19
CASSGGGRNEQFF
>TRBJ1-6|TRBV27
CASSYRGIVSPLHF
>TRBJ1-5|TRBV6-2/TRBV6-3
CASSFGPNQPQHF
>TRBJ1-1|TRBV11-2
CASSLFGREAFF
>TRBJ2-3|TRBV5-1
CASSSIGYNTDTQYF
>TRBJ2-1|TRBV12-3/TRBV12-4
CASRNREAGKQFF
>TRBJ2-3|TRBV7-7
CASSHSGEDTQYF
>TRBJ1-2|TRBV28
CASSLYRAPRGYTF
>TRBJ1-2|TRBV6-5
CASRGGNGYTF
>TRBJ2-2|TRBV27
CASSPGTGVPGELFF
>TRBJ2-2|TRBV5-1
CASSSRQDQNTGELFF
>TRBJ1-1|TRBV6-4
CASGVDMNTEAFF
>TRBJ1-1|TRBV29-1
CSVCDANTEAFF
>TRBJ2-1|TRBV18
CASSQLDLYNEQFF
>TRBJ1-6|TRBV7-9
CASTSRQGNSPLHF
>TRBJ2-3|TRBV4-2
CASSQAYGTGAGTDTQYF
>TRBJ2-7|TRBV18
CASSTQGRSYEQYF
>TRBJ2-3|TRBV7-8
CASSRRGLGTDTQYF
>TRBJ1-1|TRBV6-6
CASSYSWGAREAFF
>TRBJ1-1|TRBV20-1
CSARDHGRVDTEAFF
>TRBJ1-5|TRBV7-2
CASSLGSWQPQHF
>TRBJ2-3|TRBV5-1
CASSHSGGSTDTQYF
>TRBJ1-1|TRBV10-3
CAISKAGTEAFF
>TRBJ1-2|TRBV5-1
CASGLGTVVYGYTF
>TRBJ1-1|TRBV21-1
CASSKIRRVGTEAFF
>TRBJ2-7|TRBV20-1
CSARDQGTYSSYEQYF
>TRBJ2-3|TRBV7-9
CASSLASVGRTQYF
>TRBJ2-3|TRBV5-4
CASSLQTLLTDTQYF
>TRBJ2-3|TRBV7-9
CASSLVPTSFTDTQYF
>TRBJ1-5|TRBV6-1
CASTAAGGQPQHF
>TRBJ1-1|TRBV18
CASSPRTGVEEAFF
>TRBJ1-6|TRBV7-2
CASSLDTAYNSPLHF
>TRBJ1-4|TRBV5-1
CASIGSRNEKLFF
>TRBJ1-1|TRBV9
CASSASAGLLNTEAFF
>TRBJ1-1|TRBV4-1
CASSLAGHGNTEAFF
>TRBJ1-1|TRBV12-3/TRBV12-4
CASSPSGARDTEAFF